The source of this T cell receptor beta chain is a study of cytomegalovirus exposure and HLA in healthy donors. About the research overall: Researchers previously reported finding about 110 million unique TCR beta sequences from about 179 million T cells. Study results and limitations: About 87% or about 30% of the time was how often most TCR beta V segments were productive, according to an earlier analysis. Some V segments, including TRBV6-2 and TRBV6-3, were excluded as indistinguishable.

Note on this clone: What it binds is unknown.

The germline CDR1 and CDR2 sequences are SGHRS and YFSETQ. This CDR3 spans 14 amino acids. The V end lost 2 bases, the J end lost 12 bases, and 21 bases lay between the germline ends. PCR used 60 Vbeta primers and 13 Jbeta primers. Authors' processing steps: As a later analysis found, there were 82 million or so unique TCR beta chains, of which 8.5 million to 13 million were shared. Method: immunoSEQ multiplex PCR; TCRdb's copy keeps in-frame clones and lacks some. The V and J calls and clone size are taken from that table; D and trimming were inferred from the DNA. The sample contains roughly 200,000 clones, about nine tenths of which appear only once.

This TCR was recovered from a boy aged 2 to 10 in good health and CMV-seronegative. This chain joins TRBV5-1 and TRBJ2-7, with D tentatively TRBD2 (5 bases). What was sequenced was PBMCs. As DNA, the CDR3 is TGCGCCAGCAGCTTCGAAATCCCGGGATTGGGTTTGTACTTC. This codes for CASSFEIPGLGLYF.